This T cell receptor beta chain derives from a study of cytomegalovirus exposure and HLA in healthy donors. Broader study findings: Rare TCR sequences predominated, though certain public TCRs were found in many donors.

About this clone: What it binds is not known.

Per the germline V gene, CDR1 is SGHRS and CDR2 is YFSETQ. The CDR3 is 16 residues long. Trimming left V 4 bases short and J 4 bases short, with 17 bases between. Only in-frame clones appear in the TCRdb table, and some are missing; sequencing was by immunoSEQ multiplex PCR. Among about 400,000 clones, 75% to 90% were seen once, and the ten largest hold 0.83%. Source material: PBMCs. This chain connects TRBV5-1 to TRBJ2-2, with a tentative D call TRBD2 (5 bases). This receptor was identified in a young woman in good health and CMV-seronegative. The CDR3 here is CASSPGAGIFTGELFF. In nucleotides, the CDR3 is TGCGCCAGCAGCCCTGGAGCCGGGATTTTCACCGGGGAGCTGTTTTTT.